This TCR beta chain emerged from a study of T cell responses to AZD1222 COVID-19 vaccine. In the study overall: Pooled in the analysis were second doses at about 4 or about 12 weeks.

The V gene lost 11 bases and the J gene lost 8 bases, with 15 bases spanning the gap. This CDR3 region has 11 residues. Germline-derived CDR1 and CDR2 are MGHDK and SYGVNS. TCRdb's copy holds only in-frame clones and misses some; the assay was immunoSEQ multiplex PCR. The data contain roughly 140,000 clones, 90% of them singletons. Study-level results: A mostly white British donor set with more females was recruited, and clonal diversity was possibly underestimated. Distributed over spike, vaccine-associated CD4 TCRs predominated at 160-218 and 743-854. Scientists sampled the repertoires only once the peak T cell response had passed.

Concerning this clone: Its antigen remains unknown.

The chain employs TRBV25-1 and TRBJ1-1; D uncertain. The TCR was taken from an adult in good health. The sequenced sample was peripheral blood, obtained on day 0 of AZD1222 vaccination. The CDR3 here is CASLAGSEAFF. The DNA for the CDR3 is TGTGCCTCTCTGGCGGGGTCCGAAGCTTTCTTT. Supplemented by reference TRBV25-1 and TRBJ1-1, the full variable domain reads EADIYQTPRYLVIGTGKKITLECSQTMGHDKMYWYQQDPGMELHLIHYSYGVNSTEKGDLSSESTVSRIRTEHFPLTLESARPSHTSQYLCASLAGSEAFFGQGTRLTVV.